The clone carrying this T cell receptor (beta chain) was picked up a small number of times. CDR1 is SGHDT, CDR2 YYEEEE, per germline. The CDR3 spans 13 residues. Trimming took off 4 bases at V and 6 bases at J, with 11 bases between the two ends. The data are from a study of blood T cell repertoires in COVID-19. Background on the study: The United States, Italy and Spain supplied acute and convalescent COVID-19 samples. Sample material is recorded as cDNA or gDNA derived from T cells, B-cell-depleted T cells, or PBMCs.

How the authors handled the data: Amplification from reference gene primers served as the basis for estimated nucleated cell counts. The table came from immunoSEQ multiplex PCR; TCRdb's copy has only in-frame clones and leaves some out. The DNA was the basis for D and trimming; V, J and clone size are from that table. The sample records about 130,000 clones, 84% being singletons. The clonotype originates from a human donor in a cohort sampled during active COVID-19. The chain employs TRBV5-6 and TRBJ2-1; D is undetermined. The sequencing input was peripheral blood. The CDR3 nucleotides read TGTGCCAGCAGCCTCGACCCGGGCAATGAGCAGTTCTTC. Amino acids: CASSLDPGNEQFF.